Below, 20 T cell receptor beta chains from the same sample are listed, as sequenced in a study of beta chain features in type 1 diabetes. Study-wide points: All four CD4+ subsets from Type 1 diabetes patients carried moderately but significantly shorter TCRB CDR3s.

No antigens are known for them. cDNA synthesis used the whole RNA isolate, giving expressed TCRB sequences. Repertoires were generated with immunoSEQ multiplex PCR, while TCRdb's copy carries only in-frame clones and drops some. This sample has a few hundred thousand clones, with 20% to 25% found just once. The specimen sequenced was naive CD4+ T cells from blood. The receptors originated from a woman aged 25 to 45 with type 1 diabetes.

The chain employs TRBV7-9 and TRBJ2-7; possibly TRBD2 for D (5 bases). This CDR3 contains 14 residues. Germline loops: CDR1 SEHNR, CDR2 FQNEAQ (reference sequence). The V end was cut by 8 bases, the J end by 4 bases, with 18 bases between. The CDR3 reads CASAPPGNVYEQYF. CDR3 bases: TGTGCCAGCGCGCCCCCGGGGAACGTGTACGAGCAGTACTTC.

The chain has TRBV4-1 and TRBJ1-4, with D tentatively TRBD1 (5 bases). V lost 1 base, J lost 7 bases, and 25 bases lay in between. The CDR3 runs to 19 residues. Germline V gene data show CDR1 as MGHRA and CDR2 as YSYEKL. The CDR3 coding sequence is TGCGCCAGCAGCCAAGGTTCTGCTAGCGGGGGAGTTCATTTTGAAAAACTGTTTTTT. This codes for CASSQGSASGGVHFEKLFF.

V usage is TRBV6-5 and J usage is TRBJ2-1; 8 bases align to TRBD2. Germline-derived CDR1 and CDR2 are MNHEY and SVGAGI. J was trimmed by 9 bases and V by 5 bases; bases with no gene match: 6. This CDR3 contains 13 residues. The CDR3 DNA reads TGTGCCAGCAGTACGGGGACTAGTAGTGAGCAGTTCTTC. Translated, it gives CASSTGTSSEQFF.

The genes are TRBV2 and TRBJ1-3; D perhaps matches TRBD1 (5 bases). There are 14 residues in the CDR3. The ends were cut back, 1 base at V and 4 bases at J, with 8 bases in the middle. The V gene's germline CDR1 is SNHLY and CDR2 FYNNEI. The CDR3 DNA is TGTGCCAGCAGTGAAGTGGGACTCGGAAACACCATATATTTT. As protein: CASSEVGLGNTIYF.

The rearrangement links TRBV30 to TRBJ1-2; TRBD1 aligns across 8 bases. CDR1 is GTSNPN, CDR2 SVGIG, per germline (reference sequence). V was pared by 4 bases and J by 4 bases, with 11 bases of the junction left unmatched. CDR3 length: 15 amino acids. CDR3 bases: TGTGCCTGGATCCCTAGACAGGGGCTCGGCTATGGCTACACCTTC. Its protein product is CAWIPRQGLGYGYTF.

CDR3 region: CSARFGNTIYF. In nucleotides, the CDR3 is TGCAGTGCTAGGTTCGGGAACACCATATATTTT. V is TRBV20-1 and J is TRBJ1-3; D unresolved. Trimming pared 3 bases from V and 7 bases from J, leaving 7 bases between. The CDR3 loop spans 11 amino acids. Per germline, CDR1 DFQATT and CDR2 SNEGSKA (reference sequence).

This clone was seen more than once but under ten times. The V gene is TRBV5-1, the J gene TRBJ2-1, with D tentatively TRBD2 (7 bases). V lost 3 bases and J lost 3, with 16 bases in between. The CDR3 is 16 residues long. Germline V gene lookup returns CDR1 SGHRS and CDR2 YFSETQ. Written as DNA, the CDR3 is TGCGCCAGCAGCTCGACTAGCAGGGGTGACTACAATGAGCAGTTCTTC. The encoded protein is CASSSTSRGDYNEQFF. The full variable domain, rest sourced from reference TRBV5-1 and TRBJ2-1, is KAGVTQTPRYLIKTRGQQVTLSCSPISGHRSVSWYQQTPGQGLQFLFEYFSETQRNKGNFPGRFSGRQFSNSRSEMNVSTLELGDSALYLCASSSTSRGDYNEQFFGPGTRLTVL.

This chain links TRBV30 with TRBJ1-2; D call uncertain. The CDR3 loop spans 13 amino acids. The germline V and J ends were trimmed by 8 bases and 1 base, with 14 bases remaining between them. Per germline, CDR1 GTSNPN and CDR2 SVGIG (reference sequence). The CDR3 sequence is CASRRSDNYGYTF. The CDR3 DNA is TGTGCCAGCCGGAGGTCGGATAACTATGGCTACACCTTC.

This clone was counted between two and nine times. The rearrangement links TRBV15 to TRBJ1-1, with a possible D match to TRBD1 (5 bases). The CDR3 extends over 19 amino acids. Between the trimmed V and J ends, which lost 1 base and 6 bases, there was a span of 27 bases. CDR1 is LNHNV and CDR2 is YYDKDF in the germline V gene (reference sequence). The CDR3 DNA reads as TGTGCCACCAGCAGAGTCTGGGTTCGCTGGGGGGGTACTTTGGCTGAAGCTTTCTTT. This sequence encodes CATSRVWVRWGGTLAEAFF.

The rearrangement links TRBV30 to TRBJ1-1; weak D call: TRBD1 (5 bases). V was pared by 2 bases and J by 8 bases, with 18 bases between. Germline values: CDR1 GTSNPN, CDR2 SVGIG (reference sequence). CDR3 length equals 14 residues. CDR3 residues: CAWSSMDAGGEAFF. The DNA of the CDR3 is TGTGCCTGGAGTAGTATGGACGCCGGGGGGGAAGCTTTCTTT.

The V and J genes are TRBV30 and TRBJ1-2, with a weak D call TRBD1 (6 bases). The CDR3 extends over 14 amino acids. The V and J ends lost 5 bases and 4 bases respectively, with 17 bases between them. CDR1 is GTSNPN, CDR2 SVGIG, per germline (reference sequence). The CDR3 DNA reads TGTGCCTGGGAGAACAGGGACCTAGGCTATGGCTACACCTTC. Amino acids: CAWENRDLGYGYTF.

This clone was picked up a small number of times. The rearrangement joins TRBV5-4 to TRBJ2-4, with D perhaps TRBD1 (7 bases). This CDR3 region has 14 residues. Looked up from germline, CDR1 is SGHNT and CDR2 is YYREEE (reference sequence). V gave up 4 bases and J gave up 7 bases, with 15 bases separating them. The CDR3 is CASSQATGRNIQYF. The CDR3 DNA reads as TGTGCCAGCAGCCAAGCGACAGGGAGGAACATTCAGTACTTC.

The rearrangement joins TRBV7-3 to TRBJ2-7; 8 bases are shared with TRBD1. The CDR3 spans 14 residues. After removal of 5 bases from V and 3 bases from J, the junction contained 6 bases not matched to a gene. CDR1 and CDR2 (germline): SGHTA, FQGTGA. CDR3 DNA sequence: TGTGCCAGCAGCCAAAAAGGACAGGGCTACGAGCAGTACTTC. Translated, it gives CASSQKGQGYEQYF. The entire variable domain, with the rest obtained from reference TRBV7-3 and TRBJ2-7, is as follows: GAGVSQTPSNKVTEKGKYVELRCDPISGHTALYWYRQSLGQGPEFLIYFQGTGAADDSGLPNDRFFAVRPEGSVSTLKIQRTERGDSAVYLCASSQKGQGYEQYFGPGTRLTVT.

The genes are TRBV11-3 and TRBJ2-7; 15 bases match TRBD2. V dropped 3 bases and J dropped 12; count of bases not matched to a gene: 6. Germline V gene data show CDR1 as SGHNT and CDR2 as YENEEA. The CDR3 has 14 residues. The CDR3 is CASSFGTSGRPWYF. CDR3 bases: TGTGCCAGCAGCTTCGGGACTAGCGGGAGGCCTTGGTACTTC.

This clone was seen more than once but under ten times. DNA for the CDR3: TGTGCCAGCAGCTTGCACGAAGGGGTCTCTGAAGCTTTCTTT. It is translated as CASSLHEGVSEAFF. The chain recombines TRBV7-2 with TRBJ1-1; D might be TRBD1 (5 bases). CDR3 length: 14 amino acids. V was pared by 3 bases and J by 6 bases, with 14 bases between. From germline, CDR1 is SGHTA and CDR2 FQGNSA.

CDR3: CASSRTGVGGYTF. In DNA, the CDR3 is TGTGCCAGCAGCCGGACAGGGGTTGGAGGCTACACCTTC. This chain uses TRBV5-4 with TRBJ1-2; 9 bases match TRBD1. The V and J ends lost 4 bases and 8 bases, in that order; junction bases with no gene match: 6. This CDR3 is 13 amino acids long. Germline V CDR1 and CDR2: SGHNT, YYREEE (reference sequence).

This clone appeared a few times. V gene TRBV4-1 combines with J gene TRBJ1-2, with 9 bases aligning to TRBD1. CDR1 is MGHRA, CDR2 YSYEKL, per germline. The CDR3 is made up of 17 amino acids. J was trimmed by 6 bases and V by 4 bases; bases with no gene match: 15. The CDR3 region has the DNA TGCGCCAGCAGCCTCGGACAGGGGCTCTTGGGAGGTGATGGCTACACCTTC. It yields the protein CASSLGQGLLGGDGYTF.

The chain combines TRBV5-4 with TRBJ1-2; TRBD1 aligns across 11 bases. The CDR3 sequence is 14 residues long. The germline CDR1 and CDR2 sequences are SGHNT and YYREEE (reference sequence). The V gene end was trimmed by 2 bases and the J gene end by 7 bases; junction bases not matched to a gene: 4. The CDR3 sequence: CASSFRDRGSGYTF. In DNA, the CDR3 is TGTGCCAGCAGCTTCCGGGACAGGGGGTCTGGCTACACCTTC.

The table lists this clone with a few counts. The rearrangement joins TRBV29-1 to TRBJ2-7, with D possibly matching TRBD2 (6 bases). This CDR3 has 20 amino acids. Trimming left V 0 bases short and J 2 bases short, with 29 bases between. The germline V gene has CDR1 SQVTM and CDR2 ANQGSEA. Here the CDR3 reads CSVEEYQGRVGGIMTYEQYF. The CDR3 bases are TGCAGCGTTGAAGAGTATCAAGGGCGCGTTGGGGGGATAATGACCTACGAGCAGTACTTC.

The chain has TRBV10-3 and TRBJ1-1; 7 bases are shared with TRBD1. CDR3 length: 14 amino acids. After removal of 6 bases from V and 1 base from J, the junction contained 5 bases not matched to a gene. Germline CDR1 ENHRY, CDR2 SYGVKD. This chain's CDR3 is CAIRGTDSNTEAFF. Here the CDR3 DNA reads TGTGCCATCAGGGGGACAGATTCGAACACTGAAGCTTTCTTT.